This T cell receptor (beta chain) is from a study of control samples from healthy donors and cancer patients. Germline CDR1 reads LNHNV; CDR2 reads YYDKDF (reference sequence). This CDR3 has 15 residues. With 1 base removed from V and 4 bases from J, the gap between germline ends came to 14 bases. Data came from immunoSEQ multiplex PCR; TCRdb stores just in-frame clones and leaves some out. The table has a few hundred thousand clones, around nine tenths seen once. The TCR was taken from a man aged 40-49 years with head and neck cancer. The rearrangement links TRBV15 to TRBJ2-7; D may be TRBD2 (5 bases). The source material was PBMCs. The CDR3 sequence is CATSRVVGVGYEQYF. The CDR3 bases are TGTGCCACCAGCAGAGTGGTCGGGGTAGGGTACGAGCAGTACTTC.